A single sample gave rise to the 14 T cell receptor beta chains below, sequenced in a study of technical replicates of blood from a handful of donors. Repertoires were generated with immunoSEQ multiplex PCR, while TCRdb's copy carries only in-frame clones and drops some. The repertoire has 91,000 or so clones, approximately 95% of them found once; the top ten carry approximately 0.33%. Sequenced input: T cells isolated from PBMCs. All receptors derive from a human donor in good health.

The genes are TRBV6-1 and TRBJ1-1, with TRBD1 matching 7 bases. Germline V gene lookup returns CDR1 MNHNS and CDR2 SASEGT. The CDR3 is 14 amino acids. With V trimmed by 6 bases and J by 0 bases, 4 bases remained unmatched. The CDR3 sequence: CASSQGQLNTEAFF. DNA for the CDR3: TGTGCCAGCAGCCAGGGACAGCTGAACACTGAAGCTTTCTTT.

V is TRBV4-3 and J is TRBJ1-4; D not resolved. Germline CDR1 reads LGHNA; CDR2 reads YSLEER. This CDR3 region has 14 residues. V shed 0 bases and J shed 4 bases, with 6 bases lying between them. In nucleotides, the CDR3 is TGCGCCAGCAGCCAAGACCTCTATAATGAAAAACTGTTTTTT. Translation gives CASSQDLYNEKLFF.

This clone has just a few counts. V and J are TRBV4-1 and TRBJ1-1, with TRBD1 matching 9 bases. V lost 6 bases, J lost 1 base, and 9 bases stayed unmatched. From germline, CDR1 is MGHRA and CDR2 YSYEKL. This CDR3 is built from 16 residues. The CDR3 loop is CASSRQGVIQNTEAFF. The CDR3 region has the DNA TGCGCCAGCAGTCGACAGGGGGTGATACAGAACACTGAAGCTTTCTTT.

This clone showed up just once. V and J are TRBV13 and TRBJ2-7; no clear D gene. This CDR3 contains 12 residues. The V and J ends lost 1 base and 3 bases respectively, with 4 bases between them. CDR1 is PRHDT, CDR2 FYEKMQ, per germline (reference sequence). The CDR3 DNA reads TGTGCCAGCAGCTTAGAGCACTACGAGCAGTACTTC. It translates to CASSLEHYEQYF.

The chain is built from TRBV7-8 and TRBJ2-3; 7 bases align to TRBD1. The CDR3 is made up of 17 amino acids. Trimming cost V 0 bases and J 2 bases; bases outside gene matches: 8. Germline V lookup: CDR1 SGHVS, CDR2 FQNEAQ. CDR3 loop: CASSLALGQEYTDTQYF. CDR3 DNA sequence: TGTGCCAGCAGCTTAGCGCTCGGACAGGAGTACACAGATACGCAGTATTTT.

The genes are TRBV19 and TRBJ2-1; 9 positions agree with TRBD2. The CDR3 covers 17 residues. With 3 bases clipped from V and 0 bases from J, the junction kept 6 bases outside the gene matches. Looked up from germline, CDR1 is LNHDA and CDR2 is SQIVND (reference sequence). For the CDR3, the DNA is TGTGCCAGTAGTATCCTCTTTAGCGGGAGCTCCTACAATGAGCAGTTCTTC. It translates to CASSILFSGSSYNEQFF.

The CDR3, as DNA: TGTGCCAGCATCCCTGCGGGGTACAATGAGCAGTTCTTC. This codes for CASIPAGYNEQFF. V usage is TRBV6-6 and J usage is TRBJ2-1; D possibly corresponds to TRBD2 (6 bases). V was trimmed by 7 bases and J by 4 bases, leaving 11 bases between them. Germline V lookup: CDR1 MNHNY, CDR2 SVGAGI (reference sequence). This CDR3 region has 13 residues.

The chain has TRBV7-3 and TRBJ2-3; 13 bases map to TRBD2. This CDR3 spans 19 amino acids. With V trimmed by 5 bases and J by 1 base, 12 bases remained unmatched. The V gene's germline CDR1 is SGHTA and CDR2 FQGTGA. This chain's CDR3 is CASSQVSGTSGMRTDTQYF. For the CDR3, the DNA is TGTGCCAGCAGCCAAGTCTCCGGGACTAGCGGGATGCGCACAGATACGCAGTATTTT.

This clone occurred once. The rearrangement joins TRBV27 to TRBJ2-7; TRBD2 matches 7 bases. J lost 4 bases, V lost 6 bases, and 12 bases had no gene match. This CDR3 spans 15 amino acids. CDR1 is MNHEY, CDR2 SMNVEV, per germline (reference sequence). The CDR3 DNA reads as TGTGCCAGCAGCTGGACTAGTGGGAGGACTTACGAGCAGTACTTC. This codes for CASSWTSGRTYEQYF.

The V call is TRBV7-6, the J call TRBJ2-1; possibly TRBD2 for D (7 bases). The CDR3 is 17 residues long. Germline CDR1 is SGHVS and CDR2 is FNYEAQ. The V gene lost 5 bases and the J gene lost 8 bases, with 25 bases spanning the gap. CDR3 sequence (DNA): TGTGCCAGCAGCGGGGGGGCGAGTCACCCTTCGCCCCATGAGCAGTTCTTC. This encodes CASSGGASHPSPHEQFF.

V gene TRBV19 combines with J gene TRBJ2-1; TRBD2 aligns across 9 bases. Germline trimming cut 7 bases from V and 3 bases from J; bases unmatched to any gene: 7. Germline V gene data show CDR1 as LNHDA and CDR2 as SQIVND (reference sequence). This CDR3 spans 15 amino acids. In DNA form, the CDR3 reads TGTGCCAGTAAGTTGGCTAGCGGGGACTACAATGAGCAGTTCTTC. It translates to CASKLASGDYNEQFF.

The V gene is TRBV12-5, the J gene TRBJ2-2, with D perhaps TRBD2 (6 bases). Trimming took off 0 bases at V and 1 base at J, with 9 bases between the two ends. Germline values: CDR1 LGHNT, CDR2 FRNRAP. The CDR3 loop spans 16 amino acids. The CDR3 region is CASGLVGDWNTGELFF. The DNA of the CDR3 is TGTGCTAGTGGTTTGGTGGGGGACTGGAACACCGGGGAGCTGTTTTTT.

This rearrangement joins TRBV7-2 to TRBJ2-3; no clear D gene. Trimming stripped 1 base from V and 0 bases from J, with 5 bases between. The CDR3 covers 14 residues. CDR1 SGHTA and CDR2 FQGNSA come from the germline V gene. CDR3 sequence: CASSLVTSTDTQYF. The DNA for the CDR3 is TGTGCCAGCAGCTTAGTAACAAGCACAGATACGCAGTATTTT.

This clone has more than one count but fewer than ten. The chain couples TRBV5-1 to TRBJ1-1, with TRBD1 matching 9 bases. CDR3 length: 15 amino acids. CDR1 is SGHRS, CDR2 YFSETQ, per germline. J gave up 0 bases and V 2 bases, and 2 bases lay outside the gene matches. The CDR3 reads CASSFHRGLNTEAFF. The CDR3 DNA reads TGCGCCAGCAGCTTTCACAGGGGGCTGAACACTGAAGCTTTCTTT.